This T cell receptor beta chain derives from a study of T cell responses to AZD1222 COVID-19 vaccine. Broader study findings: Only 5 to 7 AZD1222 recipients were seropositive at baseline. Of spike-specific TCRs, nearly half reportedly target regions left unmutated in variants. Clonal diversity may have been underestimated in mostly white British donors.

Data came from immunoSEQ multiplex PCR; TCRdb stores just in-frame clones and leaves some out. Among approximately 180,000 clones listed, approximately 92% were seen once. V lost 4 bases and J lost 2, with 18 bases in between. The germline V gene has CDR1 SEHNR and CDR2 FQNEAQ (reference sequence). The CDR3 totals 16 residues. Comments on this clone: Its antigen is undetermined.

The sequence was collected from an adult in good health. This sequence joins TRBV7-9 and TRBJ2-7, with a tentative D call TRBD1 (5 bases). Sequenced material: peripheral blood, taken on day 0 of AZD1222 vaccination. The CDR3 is CASSSAPGFWTYEQYF. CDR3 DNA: TGTGCCAGCAGCTCAGCCCCAGGGTTTTGGACCTACGAGCAGTACTTC.